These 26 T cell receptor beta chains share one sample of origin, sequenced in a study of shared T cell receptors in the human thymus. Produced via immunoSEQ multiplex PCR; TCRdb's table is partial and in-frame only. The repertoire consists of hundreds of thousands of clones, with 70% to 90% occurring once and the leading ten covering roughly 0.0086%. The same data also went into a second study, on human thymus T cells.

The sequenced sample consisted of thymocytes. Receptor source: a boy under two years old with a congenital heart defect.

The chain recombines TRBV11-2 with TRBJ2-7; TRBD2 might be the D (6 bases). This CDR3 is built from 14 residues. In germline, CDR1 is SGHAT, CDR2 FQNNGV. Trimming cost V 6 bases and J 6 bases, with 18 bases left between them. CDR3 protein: CASRSTRKSVEQYF. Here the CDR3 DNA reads TGTGCCAGCAGATCGACTAGGAAGTCCGTCGAGCAGTACTTC.

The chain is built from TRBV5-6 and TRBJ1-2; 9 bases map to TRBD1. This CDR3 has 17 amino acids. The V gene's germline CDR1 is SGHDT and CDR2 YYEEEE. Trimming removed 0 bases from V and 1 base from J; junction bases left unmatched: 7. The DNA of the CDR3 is TGTGCCAGCAGCTTGGGGGCGGACAGGGGTAATAACTATGGCTACACCTTC. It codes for CASSLGADRGNNYGYTF.

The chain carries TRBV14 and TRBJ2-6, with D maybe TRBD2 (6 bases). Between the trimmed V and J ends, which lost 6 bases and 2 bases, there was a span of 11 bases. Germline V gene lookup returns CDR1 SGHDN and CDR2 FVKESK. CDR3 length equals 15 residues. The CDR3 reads CASRGVAAGANVLTF. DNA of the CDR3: TGTGCCAGCAGAGGTGTAGCGGCTGGGGCCAACGTCCTGACTTTC.

The CDR3 nucleotides read TGTGCCAGTAGTACCCACGCAGGGAATGAGCAGTTCTTC. The encoded protein is CASSTHAGNEQFF. V usage is TRBV19 and J usage is TRBJ2-1, with D possibly TRBD1 on 5 matching bases. V lost 4 bases to trimming and J lost 7 bases, with 11 bases between them. Germline lookup yields CDR1 LNHDA and CDR2 SQIVND (reference sequence). The CDR3 covers 13 residues.

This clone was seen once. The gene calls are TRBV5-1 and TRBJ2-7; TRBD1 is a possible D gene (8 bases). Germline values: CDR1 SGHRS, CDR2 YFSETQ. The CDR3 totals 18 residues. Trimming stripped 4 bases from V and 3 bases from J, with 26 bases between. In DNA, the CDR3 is TGCGCCAGCAGCCCGGGACCTAGACAGGGGACTACCTACTACGAGCAGTACTTC. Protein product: CASSPGPRQGTTYYEQYF.

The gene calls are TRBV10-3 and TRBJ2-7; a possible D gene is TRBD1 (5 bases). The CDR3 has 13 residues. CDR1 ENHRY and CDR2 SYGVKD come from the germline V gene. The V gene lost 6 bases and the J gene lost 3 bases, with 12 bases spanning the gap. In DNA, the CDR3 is TGTGCCATCAGGTACAGGCCTTACTACGAGCAGTACTTC. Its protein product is CAIRYRPYYEQYF.

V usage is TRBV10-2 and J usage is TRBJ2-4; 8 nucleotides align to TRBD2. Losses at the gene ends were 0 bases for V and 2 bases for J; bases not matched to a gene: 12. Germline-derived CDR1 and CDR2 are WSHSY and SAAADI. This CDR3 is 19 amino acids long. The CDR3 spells CASSESSGSIRRSKNIQYF. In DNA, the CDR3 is TGCGCCAGCAGTGAGTCGAGCGGGAGTATAAGGAGATCCAAAAACATTCAGTACTTC.

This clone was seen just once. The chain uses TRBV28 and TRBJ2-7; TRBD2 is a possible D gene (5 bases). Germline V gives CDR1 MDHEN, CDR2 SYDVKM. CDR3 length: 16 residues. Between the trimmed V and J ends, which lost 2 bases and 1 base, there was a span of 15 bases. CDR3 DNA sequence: TGTGCCAGCAGTTTAGGGCTCCAGAGGAGGTCCTACGAGCAGTACTTC. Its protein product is CASSLGLQRRSYEQYF. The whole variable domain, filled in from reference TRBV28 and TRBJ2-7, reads DVKVTQSSRYLVKRTGEKVFLECVQDMDHENMFWYRQDPGLGLRLIYFSYDVKMKEKGDIPEGYSVSREKKERFSLILESASTNQTSMYLCASSLGLQRRSYEQYFGPGTRLTVT.

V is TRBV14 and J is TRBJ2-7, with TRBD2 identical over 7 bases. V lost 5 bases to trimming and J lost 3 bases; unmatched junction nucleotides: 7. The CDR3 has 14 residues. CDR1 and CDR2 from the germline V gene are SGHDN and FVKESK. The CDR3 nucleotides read TGTGCCAGCAGCATCCGAGCGGGGATCTACGAGCAGTACTTC. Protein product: CASSIRAGIYEQYF.

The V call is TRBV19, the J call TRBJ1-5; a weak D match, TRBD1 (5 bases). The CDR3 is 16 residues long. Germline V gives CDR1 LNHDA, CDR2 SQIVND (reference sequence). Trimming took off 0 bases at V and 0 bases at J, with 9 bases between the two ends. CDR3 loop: CASSIEGPYSNQPQHF. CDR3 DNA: TGTGCCAGTAGTATAGAGGGGCCGTATAGCAATCAGCCCCAGCATTTT.

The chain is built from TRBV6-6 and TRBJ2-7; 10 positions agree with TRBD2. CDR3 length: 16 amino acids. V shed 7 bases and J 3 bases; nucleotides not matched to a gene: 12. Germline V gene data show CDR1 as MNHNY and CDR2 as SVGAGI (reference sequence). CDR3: CASTKARLAGVYEQYF. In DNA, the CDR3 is TGTGCCAGCACCAAGGCGCGGCTAGCGGGAGTCTACGAGCAGTACTTC.

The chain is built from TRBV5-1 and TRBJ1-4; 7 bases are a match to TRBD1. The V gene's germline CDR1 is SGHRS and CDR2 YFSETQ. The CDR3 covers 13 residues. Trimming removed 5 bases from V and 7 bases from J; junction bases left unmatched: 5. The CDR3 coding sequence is TGCGCCAGCAGGGCAGGGGGAATTGAAAAACTGTTTTTT. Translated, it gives CASRAGGIEKLFF.

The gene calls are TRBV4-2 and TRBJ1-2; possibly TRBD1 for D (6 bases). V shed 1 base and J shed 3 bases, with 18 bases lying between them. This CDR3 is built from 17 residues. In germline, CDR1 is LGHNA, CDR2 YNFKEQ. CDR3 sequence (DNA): TGTGCCAGCAGCCAAGCGGCAGGGGCGAACGGATACTATGGCTACACCTTC. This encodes CASSQAAGANGYYGYTF.

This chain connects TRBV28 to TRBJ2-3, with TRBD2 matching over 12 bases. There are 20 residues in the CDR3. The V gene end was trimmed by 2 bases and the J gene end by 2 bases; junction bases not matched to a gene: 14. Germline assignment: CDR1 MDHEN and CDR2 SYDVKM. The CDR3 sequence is CASSLNLAGGKEGHTDTQYF. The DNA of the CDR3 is TGTGCCAGCAGTTTAAATCTAGCGGGGGGGAAGGAGGGGCACACAGATACGCAGTATTTT.

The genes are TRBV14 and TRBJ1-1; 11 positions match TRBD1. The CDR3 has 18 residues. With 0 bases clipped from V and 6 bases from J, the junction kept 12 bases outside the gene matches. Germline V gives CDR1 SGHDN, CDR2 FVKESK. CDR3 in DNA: TGTGCCAGCAGCCAAGAAGGGTCGGACCTGGGACAGGGGGCTGAAGCTTTCTTT. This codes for CASSQEGSDLGQGAEAFF.

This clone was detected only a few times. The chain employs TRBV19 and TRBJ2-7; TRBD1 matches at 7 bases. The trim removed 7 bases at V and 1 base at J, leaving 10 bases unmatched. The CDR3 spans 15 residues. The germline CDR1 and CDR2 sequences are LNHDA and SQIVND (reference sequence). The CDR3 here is CASTKRPTGSYEQYF. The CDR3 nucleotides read TGTGCCAGTACGAAACGTCCGACAGGGTCCTACGAGCAGTACTTC. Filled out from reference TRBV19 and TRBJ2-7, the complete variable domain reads DGGITQSPKYLFRKEGQNVTLSCEQNLNHDAMYWYRQDPGQGLRLIYYSQIVNDFQKGDIAEGYSVSREKKESFPLTVTSAQKNPTAFYLCASTKRPTGSYEQYFGPGTRLTVT.

The DNA of the CDR3 is TGTGCCAGCAGCTCATTAGGATCTCCCCGAGGGAACGAGGATTCACCCCTCCACTTT. Residues: CASSSLGSPRGNEDSPLHF. The V and J genes are TRBV7-9 and TRBJ1-6, with D unresolved. The germline V gene encodes CDR1 SEHNR and CDR2 FQNEAQ (reference sequence). The CDR3 is made up of 19 amino acids. Trimming took 4 bases from V and 8 from J, leaving 27 bases between them.

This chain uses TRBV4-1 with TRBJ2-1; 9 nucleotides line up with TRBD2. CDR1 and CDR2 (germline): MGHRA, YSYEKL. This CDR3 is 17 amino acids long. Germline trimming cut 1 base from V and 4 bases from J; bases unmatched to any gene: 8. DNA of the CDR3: TGCGCCAGCAGCCAAGTTACTATGCGGGGGGGATACAATGAGCAGTTCTTC. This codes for CASSQVTMRGGYNEQFF.

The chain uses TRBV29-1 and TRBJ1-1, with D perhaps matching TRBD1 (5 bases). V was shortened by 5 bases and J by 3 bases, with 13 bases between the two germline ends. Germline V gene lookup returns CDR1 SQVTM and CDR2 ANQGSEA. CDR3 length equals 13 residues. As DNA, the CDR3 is TGCAGCGTTTGTACCCAGGGTGACACTGAAGCTTTCTTT. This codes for CSVCTQGDTEAFF.

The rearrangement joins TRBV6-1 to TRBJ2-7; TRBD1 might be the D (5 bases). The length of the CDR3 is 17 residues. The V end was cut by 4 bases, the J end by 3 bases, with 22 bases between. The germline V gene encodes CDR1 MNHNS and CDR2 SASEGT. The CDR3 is CASSGGFDRSLNYEQYF. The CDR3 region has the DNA TGTGCCAGCAGTGGGGGATTCGACAGAAGTCTAAACTACGAGCAGTACTTC.

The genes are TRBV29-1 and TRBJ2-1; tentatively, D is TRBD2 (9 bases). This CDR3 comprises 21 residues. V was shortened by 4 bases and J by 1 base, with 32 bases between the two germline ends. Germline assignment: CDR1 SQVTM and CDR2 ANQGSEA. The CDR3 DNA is TGCAGCGTTGGGGCAGGGGGCCCCTTAGCGGGAGTCGGGAAATCCTACAATGAGCAGTTCTTC. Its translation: CSVGAGGPLAGVGKSYNEQFF.

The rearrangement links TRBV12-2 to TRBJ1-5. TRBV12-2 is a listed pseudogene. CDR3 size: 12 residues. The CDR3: CASRLGSKAQHF. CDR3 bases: TGTGCAAGTCGCTTAGGGAGCAAGGCCCAGCATTTT.

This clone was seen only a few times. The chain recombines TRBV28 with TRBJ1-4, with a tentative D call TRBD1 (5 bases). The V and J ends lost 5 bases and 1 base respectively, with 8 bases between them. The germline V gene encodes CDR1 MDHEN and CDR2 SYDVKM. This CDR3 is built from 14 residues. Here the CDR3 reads CASSVRVTNEKLFF. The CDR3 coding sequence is TGTGCCAGCAGTGTCAGGGTAACTAATGAAAAACTGTTTTTT.

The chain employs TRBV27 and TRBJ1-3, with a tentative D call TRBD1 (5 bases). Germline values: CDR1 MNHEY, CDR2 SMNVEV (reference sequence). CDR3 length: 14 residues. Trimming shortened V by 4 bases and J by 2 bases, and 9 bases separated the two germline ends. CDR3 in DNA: TGTGCCAGCAGTTCTGGGGCGCCTGGAAACACCATATATTTT. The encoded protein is CASSSGAPGNTIYF.

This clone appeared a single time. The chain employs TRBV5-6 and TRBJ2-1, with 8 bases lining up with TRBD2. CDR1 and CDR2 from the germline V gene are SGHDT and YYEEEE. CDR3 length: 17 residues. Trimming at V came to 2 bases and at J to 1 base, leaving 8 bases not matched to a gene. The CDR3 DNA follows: TGTGCCAGCAGCTTTACCTATAGCGGGGAATCCTACAATGAGCAGTTCTTC. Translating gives CASSFTYSGESYNEQFF.

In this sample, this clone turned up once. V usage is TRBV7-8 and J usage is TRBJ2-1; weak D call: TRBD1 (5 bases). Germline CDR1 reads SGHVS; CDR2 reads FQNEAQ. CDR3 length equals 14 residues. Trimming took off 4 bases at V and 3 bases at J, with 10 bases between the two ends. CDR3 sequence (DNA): TGTGCCAGCAGCTATCAGGGCAACTACAATGAGCAGTTCTTC. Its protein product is CASSYQGNYNEQFF.